The 8 T cell receptor beta chains in this list originate from one sample, sequenced in a study of shared clonotypes between healthy human individuals. Data came from immunoSEQ multiplex PCR; TCRdb stores just in-frame clones and leaves some out. The repertoire has 950,000 to 1,300,000 clones, approximately 72% of them found once; the top ten carry roughly 1.4%. The sequencing input was memory CD4+ T cells sorted from blood. Noted subset: CD45RA-negative fraction. The source is a man aged 18-30 years in good health.

V gene TRBV19 combines with J gene TRBJ2-3; TRBD2 agrees at 10 bases. The CDR3 runs 16 residues. Trimming at V came to 5 bases and at J to 6 bases, leaving 11 bases not matched to a gene. Germline loops: CDR1 LNHDA, CDR2 SQIVND (reference sequence). As DNA, the CDR3 is TGTGCCAGTAGTGCCGGACTAGCGGTAAGGAGGGATACGCAGTATTTT. Translated: CASSAGLAVRRDTQYF.

For this clone: The same CDR3 can be traced to other DNA sequences in this sample. V and J are TRBV5-5 and TRBJ2-7; D uncertain. Germline V gene sequence: CDR1 SGHKS, CDR2 YYEKEE (reference sequence). CDR3 length: 12 amino acids. V was clipped by 0 bases and J by 3 bases, with 4 bases between them. The CDR3 DNA follows: TGTGCCAGCAGCTTGGATCTCTACGAGCAGTACTTC. This sequence encodes CASSLDLYEQYF.

The chain carries TRBV5-1 and TRBJ1-1; TRBD1 is a possible D gene (5 bases). The CDR3 has 15 residues. The germline gives CDR1 SGHRS, CDR2 YFSETQ. The germline V and J ends were trimmed by 0 bases and 5 bases, with 14 bases remaining between them. The CDR3 reads CASSLAPGVRTEAFF. The CDR3 DNA is TGCGCCAGCAGCTTGGCACCGGGGGTGAGAACTGAAGCTTTCTTT.

V is TRBV5-1 and J is TRBJ2-5; 7 positions match TRBD2. The CDR3 length is 15 residues. From germline, CDR1 is SGHRS and CDR2 YFSETQ. V shed 0 bases, J shed 3 bases, and the junction held 5 bases outside the gene matches. The CDR3 bases are TGCGCCAGCAGCTTGGCCGCGCTAGCGGAAGAGACCCAGTACTTC. This encodes CASSLAALAEETQYF. The full variable domain, rest sourced from reference TRBV5-1 and TRBJ2-5, is KAGVTQTPRYLIKTRGQQVTLSCSPISGHRSVSWYQQTPGQGLQFLFEYFSETQRNKGNFPGRFSGRQFSNSRSEMNVSTLELGDSALYLCASSLAALAEETQYFGPGTRLLVL.

This clone showed up just a few times. The gene calls are TRBV30 and TRBJ1-6; a weak D match, TRBD1 (5 bases). Germline CDR1 reads GTSNPN; CDR2 reads SVGIG (reference sequence). V was pared by 0 bases and J by 12 bases, with 9 bases between. This CDR3 comprises 12 residues. As DNA, the CDR3 is TGTGCCTGGAGTGTGGGGGGGAGACCCCTCCACTTT. Protein product: CAWSVGGRPLHF.

This clone was seen a single time. The chain joins TRBV30 to TRBJ2-3, with D unclear. The CDR3 contains 13 residues. V shed 0 bases and J shed 9 bases, with 13 bases lying between them. Germline V gene sequence: CDR1 GTSNPN, CDR2 SVGIG (reference sequence). Here the CDR3 reads CAWSVQSKKTQYF. CDR3 DNA sequence: TGTGCCTGGAGTGTACAATCGAAGAAAACGCAGTATTTT.

As regards this clone: Germline and junction disagree at one end, which may indicate a read error. The V call is TRBV30, the J call TRBJ1-1; D is ambiguous. CDR1 is GTSNPN, CDR2 SVGIG, per germline (reference sequence). The CDR3 totals 13 residues. The CDR3 sequence: CAWSVRENAEAFF. The CDR3 nucleotides are TGTGCCTGGAGTGTACGGGAGAACGCTGAAGCTTTCTTT.

J is TRBJ1-5 and V is TRBV28; no clear D. Germline CDR1 is MDHEN and CDR2 is SYDVKM. V lost 4 bases to trimming and J lost 0 bases, with 13 bases between them. CDR3 length: 16 amino acids. CDR3 nucleotide sequence: TGTGCCAGCAGTTCAGGAGCCATTACTAGCAATCAGCCCCAGCATTTT. This codes for CASSSGAITSNQPQHF.